This T cell receptor (beta chain) is drawn from a study of cytomegalovirus exposure and HLA in healthy donors. Primers included in the PCR were 60 Vbeta and 13 Jbeta primers. The assay was immunoSEQ multiplex PCR, and TCRdb's table has in-frame clones only and misses some. The sample carries tens of thousands of clones, nearly 80% recorded once. Study observations and caveats: It was assumed in the presence/absence analyses that sequencing depth was roughly uniform across donors. Likely technical artifact: a cluster of highly shared sequence variants. A later analysis showed TCR association rates differing by HLA locus, peaking at DRB1 and lowest at HLA-C.

About this clone: Its target is unknown.

Germline loops: CDR1 SGDLS, CDR2 YYNGEE. The V end was cut by 3 bases, the J end by 7 bases, with 19 bases between. The CDR3 totals 15 residues. The rearrangement uses TRBV9 and TRBJ1-2, with D possibly TRBD1 on 6 matching bases. The sample was PBMCs. The TCR originated in a woman between 35 and 50 years old in good health and CMV-seropositive. The CDR3 bases are TGTGCCAGCAGCGAGTCGACAGGACCTACGGGTGGCTACACCTTC. Its translation: CASSESTGPTGGYTF.